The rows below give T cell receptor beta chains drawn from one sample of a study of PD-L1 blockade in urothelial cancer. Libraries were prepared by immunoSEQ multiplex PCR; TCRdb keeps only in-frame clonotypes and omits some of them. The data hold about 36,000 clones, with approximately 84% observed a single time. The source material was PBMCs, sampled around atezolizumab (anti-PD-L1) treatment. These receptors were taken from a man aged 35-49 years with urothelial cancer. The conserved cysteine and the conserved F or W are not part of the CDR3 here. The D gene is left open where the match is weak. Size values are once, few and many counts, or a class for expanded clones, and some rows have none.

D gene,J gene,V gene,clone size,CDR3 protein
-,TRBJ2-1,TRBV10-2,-,ASRRRGSSYNEQF
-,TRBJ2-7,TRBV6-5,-,ASSYSGLITYEQY
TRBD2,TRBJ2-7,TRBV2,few,ASRSGGVSSYEQY
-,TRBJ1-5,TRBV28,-,ASSSIPGSNQPQH
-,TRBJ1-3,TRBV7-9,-,ASSFGHRSGNTIY
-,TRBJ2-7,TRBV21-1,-,ASGLLPLYLDCTYEQY
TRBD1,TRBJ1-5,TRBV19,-,ASSQTGGNQPQH
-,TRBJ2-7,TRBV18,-,ASSPQAGPYYEQY
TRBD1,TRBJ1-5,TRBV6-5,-,ASSRQGRWGPQH
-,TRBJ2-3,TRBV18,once,ASSGLATDTQY
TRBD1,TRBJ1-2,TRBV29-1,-,SVGRVVQGERGYT
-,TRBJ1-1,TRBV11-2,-,ASSRSGTGNTEAF
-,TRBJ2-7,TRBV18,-,ASSLVQASSYEQY
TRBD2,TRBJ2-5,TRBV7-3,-,ASSLTAGTSGAQETQY
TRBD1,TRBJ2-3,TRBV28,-,ASSAAGTGGDTQY
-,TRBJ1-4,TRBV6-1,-,ASRWDYSTNEKLF
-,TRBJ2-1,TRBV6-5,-,ASSYPGATEQF
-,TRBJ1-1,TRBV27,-,ASTLGGEAF
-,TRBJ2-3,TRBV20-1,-,SARTSDTQY
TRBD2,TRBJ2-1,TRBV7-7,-,ASSPGLALGNEQF
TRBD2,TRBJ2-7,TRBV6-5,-,ASRASGRSYEQY
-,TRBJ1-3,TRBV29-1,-,SVEKTRSGNTIY
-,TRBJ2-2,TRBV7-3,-,ASSRGGPGELF
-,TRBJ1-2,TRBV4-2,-,ASSQDQVSYGYT
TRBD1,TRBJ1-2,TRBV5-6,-,ASSLRQGVYYGYT
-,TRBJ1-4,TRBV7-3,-,ASSSPETTNEKLF
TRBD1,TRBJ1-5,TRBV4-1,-,ASSQERIGTGRDQPQH
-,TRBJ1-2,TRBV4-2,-,ASGTVSSRGQNYGYT
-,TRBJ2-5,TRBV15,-,ATSRDRVGQGTQY
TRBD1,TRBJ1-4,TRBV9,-,ASSVGQAGEKLF
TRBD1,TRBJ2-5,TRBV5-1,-,ASSRGRETQY
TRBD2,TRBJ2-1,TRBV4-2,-,ASSQASGVYNEQF
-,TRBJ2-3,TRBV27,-,ASRPGFRGATDTQY
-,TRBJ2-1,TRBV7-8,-,ASSLAEGYNEQF
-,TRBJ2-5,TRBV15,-,ATSRLGAQGETQY
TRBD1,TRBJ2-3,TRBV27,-,ASSRGWDRPPDTQY
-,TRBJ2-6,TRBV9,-,ASSVAVSGANVLT
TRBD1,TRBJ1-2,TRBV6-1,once,ASTPGGQGIDYT
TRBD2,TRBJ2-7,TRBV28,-,ASSLPGLTSYEQY
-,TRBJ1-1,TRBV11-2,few,ASSHGDNTEAF
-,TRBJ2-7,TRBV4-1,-,ASSHRQVASYEQY
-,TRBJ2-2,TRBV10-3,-,AIRIGGQFANTGELF
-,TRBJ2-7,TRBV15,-,ATSRDKGGYEQY
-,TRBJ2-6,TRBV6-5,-,ASSPRSSGANVLT
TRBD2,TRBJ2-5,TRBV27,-,ASSPGLAGAGTQY
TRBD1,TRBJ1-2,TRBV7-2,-,ASRPPGQGGGYT
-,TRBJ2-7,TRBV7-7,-,ASSPGGGLHEQY
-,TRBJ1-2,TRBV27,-,ASSLRGEAEVLSGYT
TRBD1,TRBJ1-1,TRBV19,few,ASSPSTGVNTEAF
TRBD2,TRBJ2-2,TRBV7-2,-,ASSSAPGLTTGELF